This T cell receptor (beta chain) is from a study of CD8 T cells in Susac syndrome. Sequencing targeted TCR beta in T cells from blood (CD8+ and CD4+). Controls comprised healthy donors matched for age and sex. RNA amounts of 0.5 to 1 ug underwent reverse transcription with random hexamers. Amplification of TCR beta CDR3 used immunoSEQ multiplex PCR across 54 Vbeta and 13 Jbeta. TCRdb independently ran MiXCR on the immunoSEQ multiplex PCR reads; one entry per CDR3 protein. The repertoire has 90,000 to 150,000 distinct CDR3 sequences, approximately 90% of them found once; the top ten carry 0.12%. Sequenced: CD8+ T cells from PBMCs. The TCR comes from a human donor in good health.

The chain's CDR3 is CASSLPTDNEKLFF. The CDR3 coding sequence is TGTGCCAGCAGCTTACCGACGGACAACGAAAAACTGTTTTTT. This chain joins TRBV7-9 and TRBJ1-4; weak D call: TRBD1 (5 bases). The V end was cut by 2 bases, the J end by 8 bases, with 12 bases between. The germline V gene encodes CDR1 SEHNR and CDR2 FQNEAQ (reference sequence). There are 14 residues in the CDR3.